This section outlines one T cell receptor (beta chain) sequence together with its context. No antigen is known for it. Profiling relied on immunoSEQ multiplex PCR, and the TCRdb table lists in-frame clones only, not all of them. The table shows about 100,000 clones, with around nine tenths occurring only once. CDR1 is SGHRS and CDR2 is YFSETQ in the germline V gene. The CDR3 runs 18 residues. V gave up 4 bases and J gave up 3 bases, with 25 bases separating them. The sample originates from a study of T cell responses to AZD1222 COVID-19 vaccine. Notes on the study in general: Among the donors, most were white British and more were female, and clonal diversity was possibly underestimated.

The chain joins TRBV5-1 to TRBJ1-2; D is possibly TRBD1 (5 bases). The specimen was peripheral blood, collected on day 0 of AZD1222 vaccination. This TCR was recovered from an adult in good health. This chain's CDR3 is CASSRGDLVKGIDYGYTF. For the CDR3, the DNA is TGCGCCAGCAGCCGTGGGGACCTTGTGAAGGGAATCGACTATGGCTACACCTTC.